Below, 23 T cell receptor beta chains from the same sample are listed, as sequenced in a study of cytomegalovirus exposure and HLA in healthy donors. With 60 Vbeta and 13 Jbeta primers, the PCR was carried out. The table came from immunoSEQ multiplex PCR; TCRdb's copy has only in-frame clones and leaves some out. The table lists about 150,000 clones, approximately 70% of them singletons, with more than 1.5% in the top ten. The specimen sequenced was PBMCs. These TCRs come from a human donor in good health.

This chain links TRBV19 with TRBJ2-1; TRBD1 matches 12 bases. Germline loops: CDR1 LNHDA, CDR2 SQIVND (reference sequence). The CDR3 runs 20 residues. V lost 9 bases, J lost 5 bases, and 23 bases stayed unmatched. The CDR3, as DNA: TGTGCCAGGGAGCTATTCGGGACAGGGGGCCTACCGAATCCCCACAATGAGCAGTTCTTC. Its protein is CARELFGTGGLPNPHNEQFF.

This clone occurred once. The J gene is TRBJ2-1, the V gene TRBV28; D is unclear. Germline V gene sequence: CDR1 MDHEN, CDR2 SYDVKM. The CDR3 covers 14 residues. The V end lost 3 bases, the J end lost 0 bases, and 6 bases lay between the germline ends. The CDR3 DNA reads as TGTGCCAGCAGTTTTCTAAGCTCCTACAATGAGCAGTTCTTC. Translating it yields CASSFLSSYNEQFF.

CDR3 nucleotides: TGTGCCAGCAGCTTAGGGCTAGCGGGAGCAGAGGAGACCCAGTACTTC. Translated, it gives CASSLGLAGAEETQYF. This sequence joins TRBV7-6 and TRBJ2-5; 10 bases map to TRBD2. The CDR3 covers 16 residues. J gave up 5 bases and V 1 base, and 7 bases lay outside the gene matches. The germline V gene has CDR1 SGHVS and CDR2 FNYEAQ.

The table lists this clone with a count of one. V gene TRBV15 combines with J gene TRBJ2-5; maybe TRBD2 (5 bases). CDR1 and CDR2 (germline): LNHNV, YYDKDF (reference sequence). V was shortened by 1 base and J by 2 bases, with 8 bases between the two germline ends. The CDR3 runs to 14 residues. The CDR3 spells CATSRGTSQETQYF. In DNA form, the CDR3 reads TGTGCCACCAGCAGAGGGACTTCGCAAGAGACCCAGTACTTC.

The gene calls are TRBV11-2 and TRBJ2-7, with 7 bases aligning to TRBD2. Germline V gene lookup returns CDR1 SGHAT and CDR2 FQNNGV. The CDR3 contains 13 residues. V shed 4 bases, J shed 7 bases, and the junction held 7 bases outside the gene matches. The CDR3 sequence is CASSSGTTLEQYF. In DNA, the CDR3 is TGTGCCAGCAGCTCCGGGACTACCCTTGAGCAGTACTTC.

A word on this clone: An end of the junction differs from the germline gene, which may be a read error. This rearrangement joins TRBV5-6 to TRBJ1-6, with 7 bases identical to TRBD1. Germline CDR1 reads SGHDT; CDR2 reads YYEEEE. The CDR3 runs 18 residues. The CDR3 reads CASSLGAGQSRLLGTVDF. CDR3 bases: TGTGCCAGCAGCTTAGGGGCGGGACAGAGCCGTCTCCTGGGCACCGTCGACTTT.

The CDR3 DNA follows: TGTGCCAGCAGCTGGGGGGGCGAGCAGTACTTC. It translates to CASSWGGEQYF. This chain uses TRBV5-6 with TRBJ2-7; 7 nucleotides line up with TRBD2. CDR3 length: 11 residues. V was clipped by 3 bases and J by 6 bases; unmatched bases: 0. Germline CDR1 reads SGHDT; CDR2 reads YYEEEE.

This clone has only a few counts. The gene calls are TRBV2 and TRBJ1-1, with 8 bases aligning to TRBD1. Trimming took 5 bases from V and 1 from J; bases not matched to a gene: 3. The CDR3 is made up of 14 amino acids. CDR1 is SNHLY and CDR2 is FYNNEI in the germline V gene. The CDR3 region has the DNA TGTGCCAGCAGTCAGGACAGGGAGAACACTGAAGCTTTCTTT. Protein: CASSQDRENTEAFF.

The J gene is TRBJ2-7, the V gene TRBV25-1; 7 bases fit TRBD2. Germline loops: CDR1 MGHDK, CDR2 SYGVNS. This CDR3 is built from 14 residues. V shed 7 bases, J shed 6 bases, and the junction held 12 bases outside the gene matches. CDR3 protein: CASKRGGSFAEQYF. The CDR3 DNA is TGTGCCAGCAAGAGGGGAGGGAGTTTCGCCGAGCAGTACTTC.

This clone is a singleton in its sample. V usage is TRBV5-1 and J usage is TRBJ2-7, with 12 bases lining up with TRBD2. Germline V gene lookup returns CDR1 SGHRS and CDR2 YFSETQ. The CDR3 contains 17 residues. Trimming removed 4 bases from V and 0 bases from J; junction bases left unmatched: 8. CDR3 nucleotides: TGCGCCAGCAGCCCCGGGACTAGCGGGTTTAGCTCCTACGAGCAGTACTTC. Translating it yields CASSPGTSGFSSYEQYF.

This chain links TRBV11-2 with TRBJ2-7; TRBD2 agrees at 8 bases. V shed 4 bases, J shed 1 base, and the junction held 9 bases outside the gene matches. Per the germline V gene, CDR1 is SGHAT and CDR2 is FQNNGV. The CDR3 contains 16 residues. The CDR3, as DNA: TGTGCCAGCAGCTCGAGACCGGGACTAGGGTCCTACGAGCAGTACTTC. This sequence encodes CASSSRPGLGSYEQYF.

The chain employs TRBV28 and TRBJ2-7, with 9 bases matching TRBD2. Trimming took 5 bases from V and 3 from J; bases not matched to a gene: 8. Germline values: CDR1 MDHEN, CDR2 SYDVKM. The CDR3 is made up of 15 amino acids. The CDR3 is CASSPQTSGFYEQYF. The CDR3 DNA is TGTGCCAGCAGTCCCCAGACTAGCGGCTTCTACGAGCAGTACTTC.

The genes are TRBV6-5 and TRBJ2-7, with D maybe TRBD1 (5 bases). Germline V CDR1 and CDR2: MNHEY, SVGAGI. The CDR3 has 16 residues. Trimming removed 0 bases from V and 1 base from J, with 13 bases in between. CDR3 in DNA: TGTGCCAGCAGTTACTCGCTCAGGGAACTATCCTACGAGCAGTACTTC. This gives the protein CASSYSLRELSYEQYF.

This clone has just one count. The gene calls are TRBV9 and TRBJ2-7, with 9 bases identical to TRBD1. Germline assignment: CDR1 SGDLS and CDR2 YYNGEE. With 0 bases clipped from V and 5 bases from J, the junction kept 3 bases outside the gene matches. The CDR3 runs 14 residues. CDR3 coding DNA: TGTGCCAGCAGCGTAGGAGGGACAGGGAACGAGCAGTACTTC. Amino acid sequence: CASSVGGTGNEQYF.

The CDR3 sequence is CASSLGEGLETQYF. In DNA form, the CDR3 reads TGTGCCAGTAGTTTGGGGGAGGGCCTGGAGACCCAGTACTTC. The J gene is TRBJ2-5, the V gene TRBV19; 7 bases fit TRBD2. V lost 5 bases to trimming and J lost 5 bases; unmatched junction nucleotides: 8. The germline V gene encodes CDR1 LNHDA and CDR2 SQIVND (reference sequence). The CDR3 runs 14 residues.

The chain is built from TRBV4-1 and TRBJ2-7, with D tentatively TRBD1 (5 bases). The germline V and J ends were trimmed by 2 bases and 2 bases, with 10 bases remaining between them. The germline CDR1 and CDR2 sequences are MGHRA and YSYEKL. The CDR3 covers 14 residues. This CDR3 is CASSQSTETYEQYF. DNA for the CDR3: TGCGCCAGCAGCCAATCGACAGAGACCTACGAGCAGTACTTC.

In this sample, this clone turned up once. V usage is TRBV6-1 and J usage is TRBJ2-3, with 7 bases identical to TRBD2. This CDR3 is built from 15 residues. With 2 bases clipped from V and 6 bases from J, the junction kept 8 bases outside the gene matches. Per the germline V gene, CDR1 is MNHNS and CDR2 is SASEGT. The CDR3 loop reads CASSERLAGADTQYF. DNA of the CDR3: TGTGCCAGCAGTGAACGTTTGGCGGGAGCCGATACGCAGTATTTT.

This chain connects TRBV18 to TRBJ2-6; D remains ambiguous. CDR3 length: 16 amino acids. V was shortened by 4 bases and J by 0 bases, with 10 bases between the two germline ends. Germline CDR1 and CDR2: KGHSH and LQKENI. CDR3: CASSQTGPSGANVLTF. Here the CDR3 DNA reads TGTGCCAGCTCACAAACCGGTCCCTCTGGGGCCAACGTCCTGACTTTC.

This sequence joins TRBV9 and TRBJ2-3; a weak D match, TRBD2 (6 bases). V lost 4 bases and J 0 bases, leaving 9 bases between the germline ends. Germline CDR1 SGDLS, CDR2 YYNGEE. The CDR3 has 14 residues. CDR3 DNA: TGTGCCAGCAGCCAAAGCGGGAGCACAGATACGCAGTATTTT. Protein product: CASSQSGSTDTQYF.

The chain is built from TRBV5-1 and TRBJ1-2; possibly TRBD1 for D (6 bases). Germline-derived CDR1 and CDR2 are SGHRS and YFSETQ. With 3 bases removed from V and 7 bases from J, the gap between germline ends came to 13 bases. This CDR3 spans 13 amino acids. CDR3 sequence (DNA): TGCGCCAGCAGCTATAAGGGGGACGTTGGCTACACCTTC. Residues: CASSYKGDVGYTF.

This clone has just a few counts. This chain uses TRBV2 with TRBJ2-7; 7 bases align to TRBD2. This CDR3 has 15 residues. The J segment lost 1 base and the V segment lost 4 bases, leaving 7 bases of the junction unmatched. CDR1 and CDR2 (germline): SNHLY, FYNNEI. CDR3 protein: CASSGRGTGSYEQYF. The CDR3 DNA is TGTGCCAGCAGTGGGCGGGGGACCGGGTCCTACGAGCAGTACTTC. The full variable domain, completed using reference TRBV2 and TRBJ2-7, is EPEVTQTPSHQVTQMGQEVILRCVPISNHLYFYWYRQILGQKVEFLVSFYNNEISEKSEIFDDQFSVERPDGSNFTLKIRSTKLEDSAMYFCASSGRGTGSYEQYFGPGTRLTVT.

This chain uses TRBV18 with TRBJ1-2; D not resolved. Germline CDR1 is KGHSH and CDR2 is LQKENI. V lost 2 bases and J lost 2, with 12 bases in between. The CDR3 is made up of 15 amino acids. CDR3 sequence: CASSPTSPGNYGYTF. CDR3 bases: TGTGCCAGCTCACCAACCAGCCCGGGAAACTATGGCTACACCTTC.

This clone was seen a few times. This chain's CDR3 is CASSLGRNYEQYF. CDR3 coding DNA: TGCGCCAGCAGCTTGGGCAGAAACTACGAGCAGTACTTC. The V and J genes are TRBV5-1 and TRBJ2-7; D is ambiguous. CDR3 length equals 13 residues. Germline CDR1 reads SGHRS; CDR2 reads YFSETQ. The V and J ends lost 0 bases and 3 bases respectively, with 7 bases between them.